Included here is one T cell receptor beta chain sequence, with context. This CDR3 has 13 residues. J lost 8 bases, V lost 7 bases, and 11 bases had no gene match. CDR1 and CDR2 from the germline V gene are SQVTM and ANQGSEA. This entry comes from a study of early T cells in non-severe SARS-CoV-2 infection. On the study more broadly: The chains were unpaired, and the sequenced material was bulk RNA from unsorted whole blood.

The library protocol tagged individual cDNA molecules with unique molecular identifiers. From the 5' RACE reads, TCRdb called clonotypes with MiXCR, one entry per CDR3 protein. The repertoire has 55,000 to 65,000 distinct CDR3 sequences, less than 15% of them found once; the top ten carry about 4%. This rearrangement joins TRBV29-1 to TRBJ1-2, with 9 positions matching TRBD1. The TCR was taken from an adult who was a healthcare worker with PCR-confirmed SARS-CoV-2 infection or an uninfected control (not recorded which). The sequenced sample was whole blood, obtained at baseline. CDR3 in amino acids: CSADSGTGKGYTF. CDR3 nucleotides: TGCAGCGCAGATTCCGGGACAGGGAAGGGCTACACCTTC.